This record covers a single T cell receptor (beta chain). Its antigen is as yet unknown. The germline gives CDR1 SGHAT, CDR2 FQDESV (reference sequence). This CDR3 is 13 amino acids long. Trimming took off 6 bases at V and 1 base at J, with 9 bases between the two ends. Analyses pooled second doses at about 4 or about 12 weeks. This entry belongs to a study of T cell responses to AZD1222 COVID-19 vaccine. Whole-study findings and limits: Following two doses of AZD1222, Spike-specific TCR breadth and depth rose. Reportedly, nearly half of unique spike TCRs recognized epitopes outside B.1.351/B.1.1.7 mutations. After the peak T cell response, and only then, were repertoires sampled.

Sequencing was performed with immunoSEQ multiplex PCR; in TCRdb, only in-frame clones are kept and a portion is missing. Of about 140,000 clones in the sample, approximately 87% were seen once. The chain recombines TRBV11-1 with TRBJ1-2; D is possibly TRBD1 (5 bases). The receptor was derived from an adult who received the AZD1222 COVID-19 vaccine. The material was peripheral blood, obtained 28 days after the second AZD1222 dose. CDR3 amino acids: CASSLGRNYGYTF. The CDR3 coding sequence is TGTGCCAGCAGTTTGGGACGTAACTATGGCTACACCTTC.